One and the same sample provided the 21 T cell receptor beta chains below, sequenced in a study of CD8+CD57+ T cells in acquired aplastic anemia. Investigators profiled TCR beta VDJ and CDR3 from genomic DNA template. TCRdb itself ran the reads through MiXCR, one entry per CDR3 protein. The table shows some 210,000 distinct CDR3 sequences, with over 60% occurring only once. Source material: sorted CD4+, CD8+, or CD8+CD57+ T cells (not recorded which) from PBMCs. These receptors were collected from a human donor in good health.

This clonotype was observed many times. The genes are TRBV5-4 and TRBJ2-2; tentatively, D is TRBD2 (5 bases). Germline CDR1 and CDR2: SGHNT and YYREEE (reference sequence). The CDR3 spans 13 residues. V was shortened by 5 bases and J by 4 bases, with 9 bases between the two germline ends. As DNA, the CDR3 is TGTGCCAGCAGGTTCGAGGGCACCGGGGAGCTGTTTTTT. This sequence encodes CASRFEGTGELFF.

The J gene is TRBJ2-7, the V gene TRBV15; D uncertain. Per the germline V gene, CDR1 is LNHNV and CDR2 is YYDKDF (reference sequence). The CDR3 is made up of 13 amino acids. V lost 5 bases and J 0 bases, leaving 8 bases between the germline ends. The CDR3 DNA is TGTGCCACCAGCGGCGGAGACTCCTACGAGCAGTACTTC. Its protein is CATSGGDSYEQYF.

The CDR3 spells CSAPGWEYEQYF. The DNA of the CDR3 is TGCAGTGCCCCTGGATGGGAGTACGAGCAGTACTTC. The J gene is TRBJ2-7, the V gene TRBV20-1, with D possibly being TRBD2 (5 bases). Looked up from germline, CDR1 is DFQATT and CDR2 is SNEGSKA (reference sequence). Trimming pared 6 bases from V and 4 bases from J, leaving 13 bases between. This CDR3 region has 12 residues.

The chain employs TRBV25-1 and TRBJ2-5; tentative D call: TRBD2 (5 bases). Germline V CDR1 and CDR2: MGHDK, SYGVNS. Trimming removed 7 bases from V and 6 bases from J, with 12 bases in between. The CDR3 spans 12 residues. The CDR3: CASIGPGKTQYF. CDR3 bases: TGTGCCAGCATTGGGCCGGGGAAGACCCAGTACTTC.

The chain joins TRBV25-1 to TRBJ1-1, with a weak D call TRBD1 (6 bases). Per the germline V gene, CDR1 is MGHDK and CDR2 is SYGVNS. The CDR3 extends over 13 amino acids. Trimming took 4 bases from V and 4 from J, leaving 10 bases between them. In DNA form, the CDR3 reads TGTGCCAGCAGTGCGACAGGTTCCACTGAAGCTTTCTTT. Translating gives CASSATGSTEAFF.

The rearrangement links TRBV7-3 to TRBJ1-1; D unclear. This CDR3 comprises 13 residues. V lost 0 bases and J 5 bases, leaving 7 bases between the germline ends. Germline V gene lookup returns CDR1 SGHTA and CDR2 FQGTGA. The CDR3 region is CASSLTYETEAFF. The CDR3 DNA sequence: TGTGCCAGCAGCTTAACCTACGAAACTGAAGCTTTCTTT.

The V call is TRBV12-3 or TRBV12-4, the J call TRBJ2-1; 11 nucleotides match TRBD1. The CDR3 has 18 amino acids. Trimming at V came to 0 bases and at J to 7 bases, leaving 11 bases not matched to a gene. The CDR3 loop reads CASSLALSDRGLGNEQFF. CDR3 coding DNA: TGTGCCAGCAGTTTAGCGCTCTCGGACAGGGGGCTGGGGAATGAGCAGTTCTTC.

The CDR3 DNA sequence: TGTGCCAGCAGTGGGACAGGGGATCAGCCCCAGCATTTT. Its protein is CASSGTGDQPQHF. This chain joins TRBV2 and TRBJ1-5; 9 bases map to TRBD1. Trimming took 4 bases from V and 5 from J; bases not matched to a gene: 0. CDR1 and CDR2 (germline): SNHLY, FYNNEI. The CDR3 extends over 13 amino acids.

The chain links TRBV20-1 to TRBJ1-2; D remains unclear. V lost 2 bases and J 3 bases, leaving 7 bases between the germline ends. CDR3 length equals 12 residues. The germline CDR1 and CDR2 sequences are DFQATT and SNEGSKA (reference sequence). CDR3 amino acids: CSARRGDYGYTF. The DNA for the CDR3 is TGCAGTGCTAGACGCGGGGACTATGGCTACACCTTC.

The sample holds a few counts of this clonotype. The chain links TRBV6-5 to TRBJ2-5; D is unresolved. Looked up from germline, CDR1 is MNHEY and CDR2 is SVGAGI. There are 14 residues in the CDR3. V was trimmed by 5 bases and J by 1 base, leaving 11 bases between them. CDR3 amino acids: CASSEFAVQETQYF. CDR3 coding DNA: TGTGCCAGCAGTGAATTCGCAGTCCAAGAGACCCAGTACTTC.

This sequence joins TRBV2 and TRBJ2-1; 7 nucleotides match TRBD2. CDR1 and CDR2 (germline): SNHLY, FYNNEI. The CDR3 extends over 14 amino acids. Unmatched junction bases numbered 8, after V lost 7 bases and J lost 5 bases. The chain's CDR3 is CASTLLALNNEQFF. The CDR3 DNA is TGTGCCAGCACCCTACTAGCGTTAAACAATGAGCAGTTCTTC.

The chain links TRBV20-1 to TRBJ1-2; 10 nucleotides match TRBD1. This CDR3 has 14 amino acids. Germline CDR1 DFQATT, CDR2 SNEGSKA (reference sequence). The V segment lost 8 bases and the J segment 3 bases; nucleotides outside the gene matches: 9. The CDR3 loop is CSSYIGQGDYGYTF. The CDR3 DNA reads TGCAGTTCATATATTGGACAGGGGGACTATGGCTACACCTTC.

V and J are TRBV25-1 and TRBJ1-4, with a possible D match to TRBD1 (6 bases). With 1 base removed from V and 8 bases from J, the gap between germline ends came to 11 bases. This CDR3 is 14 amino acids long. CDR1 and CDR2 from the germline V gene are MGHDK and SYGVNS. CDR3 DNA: TGTGCCAGCAGTGAATCAGGGGTTATCGAAAAACTGTTTTTT. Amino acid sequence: CASSESGVIEKLFF.

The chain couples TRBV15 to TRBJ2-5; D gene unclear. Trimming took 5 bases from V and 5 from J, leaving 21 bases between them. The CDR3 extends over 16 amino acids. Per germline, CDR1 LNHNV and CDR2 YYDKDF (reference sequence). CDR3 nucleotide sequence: TGTGCCACCAGCGTCGATAGATGGGGTACAAAGGAGACCCAGTACTTC. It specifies CATSVDRWGTKETQYF.

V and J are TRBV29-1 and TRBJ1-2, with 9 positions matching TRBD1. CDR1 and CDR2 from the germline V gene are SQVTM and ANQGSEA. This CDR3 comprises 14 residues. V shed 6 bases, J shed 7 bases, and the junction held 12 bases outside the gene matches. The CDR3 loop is CSVWGRDRASGYTF. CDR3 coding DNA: TGCAGCGTATGGGGGCGGGACAGGGCTTCTGGCTACACCTTC.

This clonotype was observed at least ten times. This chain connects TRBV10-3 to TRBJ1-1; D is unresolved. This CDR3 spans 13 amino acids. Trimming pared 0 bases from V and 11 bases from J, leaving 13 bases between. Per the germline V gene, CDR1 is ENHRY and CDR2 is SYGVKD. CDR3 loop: CAISESTGGFAFF. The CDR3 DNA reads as TGTGCCATCAGTGAGTCGACCGGCGGATTCGCTTTCTTT.

For the CDR3, the DNA is TGCAGTGCTCCAGTGGCAGGGGGCAATCAGCCCCAGCATTTT. It is translated as CSAPVAGGNQPQHF. The gene calls are TRBV20-1 and TRBJ1-5; possible D gene TRBD1, 6 bases. The CDR3 loop spans 14 amino acids. Germline V lookup: CDR1 DFQATT, CDR2 SNEGSKA (reference sequence). V dropped 5 bases and J dropped 2 bases, with 13 bases sitting between them.

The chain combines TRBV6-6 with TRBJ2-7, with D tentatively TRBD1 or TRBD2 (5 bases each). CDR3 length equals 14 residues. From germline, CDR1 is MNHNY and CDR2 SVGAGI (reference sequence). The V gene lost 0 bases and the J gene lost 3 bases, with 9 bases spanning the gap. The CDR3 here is CASSYSSGGYEQYF. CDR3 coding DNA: TGTGCCAGCAGTTACTCCAGTGGGGGCTACGAGCAGTACTTC.

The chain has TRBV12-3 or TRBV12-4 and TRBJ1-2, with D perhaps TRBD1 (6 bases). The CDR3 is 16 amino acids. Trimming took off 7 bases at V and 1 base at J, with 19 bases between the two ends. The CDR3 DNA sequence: TGTGCCAGCATCCTCCCAAGGGGGAGGGATAACTATGGCTACACCTTC. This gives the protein CASILPRGRDNYGYTF.

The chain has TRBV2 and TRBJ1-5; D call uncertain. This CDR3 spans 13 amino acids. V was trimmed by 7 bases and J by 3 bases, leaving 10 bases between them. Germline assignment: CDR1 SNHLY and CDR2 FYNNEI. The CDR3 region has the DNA TGTGCCAGCACTAGGGTCTTCAATCAGCCCCAGCATTTT. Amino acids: CASTRVFNQPQHF.

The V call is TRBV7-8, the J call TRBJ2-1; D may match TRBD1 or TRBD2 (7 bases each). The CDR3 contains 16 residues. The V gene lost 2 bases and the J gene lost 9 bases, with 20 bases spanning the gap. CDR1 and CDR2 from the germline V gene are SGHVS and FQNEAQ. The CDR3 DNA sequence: TGTGCCAGCAGCTTAAACCTACAGGGGACTAATTTTGAGCAGTTCTTC. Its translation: CASSLNLQGTNFEQFF.